One sample yielded the 4 T cell receptor beta chains listed below, sequenced in a study of blood T cells in healthy people across ages. Next came a second PCR, run for about 7 to 12 cycles, which used a sample-barcoded 5' primer along with a J-beta primer mix. TCRdb processed the 5' RACE reads anew with MiXCR; each CDR3 protein has one entry. The data show 920,000 or so distinct CDR3 sequences, around 45% seen once. The sample taken for sequencing was blood. These receptors all come from a woman aged 55-70 years in good health.

The rearrangement joins TRBV29-1 to TRBJ2-7, with a weak D call TRBD1 (6 bases). Per the germline V gene, CDR1 is SQVTM and CDR2 is ANQGSEA. The V and J ends lost 3 bases and 1 base respectively, with 19 bases between them. The CDR3 totals 16 residues. CDR3 nucleotides: TGCAGCGTTGAGAAGGGGGATGGCCCAGGGTCCTACGAGCAGTACTTC. Its protein is CSVEKGDGPGSYEQYF.

The chain employs TRBV28 and TRBJ2-7; 8 bases are a match to TRBD1. The CDR3 has 14 residues. The V gene end was trimmed by 5 bases and the J gene end by 2 bases; junction bases not matched to a gene: 5. Germline lookup yields CDR1 MDHEN and CDR2 SYDVKM. The chain's CDR3 is CASSKRQGPYEQYF. CDR3 nucleotide sequence: TGTGCCAGCAGTAAGCGACAGGGGCCCTACGAGCAGTACTTC.

The rearrangement links TRBV2 to TRBJ1-5; D is undetermined. Germline CDR1 is SNHLY and CDR2 is FYNNEI. The length of the CDR3 is 12 residues. V was trimmed by 3 bases and J by 6 bases, leaving 6 bases between them. Here the CDR3 reads CASSEWIQPQHF. DNA of the CDR3: TGTGCCAGCAGTGAGTGGATTCAGCCCCAGCATTTT.

The chain joins TRBV11-2 to TRBJ2-4, with 11 bases matching TRBD2. Germline V gives CDR1 SGHAT, CDR2 FQNNGV. V dropped 3 bases and J dropped 0; count of bases not matched to a gene: 16. CDR3 size: 21 residues. CDR3 sequence: CASSFILVETSGVTAKNIQYF. CDR3 coding DNA: TGTGCCAGCAGCTTTATCCTTGTGGAGACTAGCGGGGTTACAGCCAAAAACATTCAGTACTTC.